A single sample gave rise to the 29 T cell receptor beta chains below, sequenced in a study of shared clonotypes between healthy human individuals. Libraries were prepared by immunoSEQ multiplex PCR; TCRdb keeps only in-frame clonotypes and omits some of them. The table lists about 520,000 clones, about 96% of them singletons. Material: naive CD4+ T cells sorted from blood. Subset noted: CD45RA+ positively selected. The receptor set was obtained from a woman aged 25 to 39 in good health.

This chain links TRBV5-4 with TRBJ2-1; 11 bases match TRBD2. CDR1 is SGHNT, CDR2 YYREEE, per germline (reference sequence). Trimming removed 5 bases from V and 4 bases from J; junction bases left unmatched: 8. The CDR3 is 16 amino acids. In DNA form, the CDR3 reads TGTGCCAGCAGTCCGAGGACTAGCGGGTATTACAATGAGCAGTTCTTC. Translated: CASSPRTSGYYNEQFF.

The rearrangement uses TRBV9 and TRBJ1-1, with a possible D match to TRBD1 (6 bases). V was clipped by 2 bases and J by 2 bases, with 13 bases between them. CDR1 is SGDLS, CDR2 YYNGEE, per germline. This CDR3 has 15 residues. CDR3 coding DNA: TGTGCCAGCAGCGTCGGACAGTGGTTAAACACTGAAGCTTTCTTT. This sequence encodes CASSVGQWLNTEAFF.

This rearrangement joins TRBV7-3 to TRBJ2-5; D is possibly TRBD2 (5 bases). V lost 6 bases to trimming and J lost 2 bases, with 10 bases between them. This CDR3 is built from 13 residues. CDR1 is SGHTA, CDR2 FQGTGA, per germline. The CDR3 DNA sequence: TGTGCCAGCAGGAGGACTGCACAAGAGACCCAGTACTTC. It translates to CASRRTAQETQYF.

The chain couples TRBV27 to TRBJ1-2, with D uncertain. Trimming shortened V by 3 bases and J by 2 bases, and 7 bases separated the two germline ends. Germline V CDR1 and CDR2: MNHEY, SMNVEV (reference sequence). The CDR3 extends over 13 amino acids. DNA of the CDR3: TGTGCCAGCAGTTTTTGGCAGAACTATGGCTACACCTTC. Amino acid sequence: CASSFWQNYGYTF.

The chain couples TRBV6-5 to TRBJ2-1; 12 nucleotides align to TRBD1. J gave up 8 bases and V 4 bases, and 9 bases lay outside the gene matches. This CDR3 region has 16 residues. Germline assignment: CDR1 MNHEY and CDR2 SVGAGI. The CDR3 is CASSSPGTGGADEQFF. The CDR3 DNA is TGTGCCAGCAGTTCCCCCGGGACAGGGGGCGCGGATGAGCAGTTCTTC.

The CDR3 nucleotides read TGTGCCAGCAGTTACACCAAGGGGACAGCTAGAAACACCATATATTTT. Translating gives CASSYTKGTARNTIYF. The chain uses TRBV6-5 and TRBJ1-3; TRBD1 agrees at 7 bases. V shed 2 bases and J 5 bases; nucleotides not matched to a gene: 9. The germline V gene encodes CDR1 MNHEY and CDR2 SVGAGI. CDR3 size: 16 residues.

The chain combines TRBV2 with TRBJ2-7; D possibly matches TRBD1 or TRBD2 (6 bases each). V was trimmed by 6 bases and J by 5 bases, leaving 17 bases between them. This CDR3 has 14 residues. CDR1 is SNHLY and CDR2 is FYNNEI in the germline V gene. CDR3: CASRRGDTLDEQYF. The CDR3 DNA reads TGTGCCAGCAGGAGGGGGGACACACTGGACGAGCAGTACTTC.

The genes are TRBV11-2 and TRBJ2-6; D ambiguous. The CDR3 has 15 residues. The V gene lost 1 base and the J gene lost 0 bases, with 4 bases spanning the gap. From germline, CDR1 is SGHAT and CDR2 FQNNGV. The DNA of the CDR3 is TGTGCCAGCAGCTTAGGTTACTCTGGGGCCAACGTCCTGACTTTC. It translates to CASSLGYSGANVLTF.

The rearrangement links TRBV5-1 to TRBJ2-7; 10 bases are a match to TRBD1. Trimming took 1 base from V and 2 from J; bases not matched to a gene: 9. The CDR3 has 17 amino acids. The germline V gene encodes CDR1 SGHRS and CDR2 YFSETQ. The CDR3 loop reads CASSLYLFGTGAYEQYF. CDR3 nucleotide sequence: TGCGCCAGCAGCTTGTATCTGTTCGGGACAGGGGCCTACGAGCAGTACTTC.

The CDR3 loop is CASSSAGGDSYEQYF. The DNA of the CDR3 is TGTGCCAGCAGCTCGGCCGGGGGCGACTCCTACGAGCAGTACTTC. V gene TRBV28 combines with J gene TRBJ2-7; tentatively, D is TRBD1 or TRBD2 (6 bases each). Trimming took 6 bases from V and 0 from J, leaving 15 bases between them. The CDR3 is 15 residues long. Germline CDR1 and CDR2: MDHEN and SYDVKM.

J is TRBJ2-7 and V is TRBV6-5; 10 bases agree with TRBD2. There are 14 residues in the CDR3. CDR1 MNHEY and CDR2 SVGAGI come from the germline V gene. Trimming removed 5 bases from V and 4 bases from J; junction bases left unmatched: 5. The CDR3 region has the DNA TGTGCCAGCAGTAAGGGACTAGCGACTTACGAGCAGTACTTC. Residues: CASSKGLATYEQYF.

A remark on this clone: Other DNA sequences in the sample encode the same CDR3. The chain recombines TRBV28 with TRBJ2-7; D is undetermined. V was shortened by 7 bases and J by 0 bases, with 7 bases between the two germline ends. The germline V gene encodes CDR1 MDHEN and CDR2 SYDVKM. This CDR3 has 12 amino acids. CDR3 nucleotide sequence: TGTGCCAGCACCTCTGGCTCCTACGAGCAGTACTTC. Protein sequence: CASTSGSYEQYF.

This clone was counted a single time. The CDR3 loop reads CASSGTGGRTNYGYTF. The CDR3 DNA reads as TGTGCCAGCAGTGGGACAGGGGGCCGGACTAACTATGGCTACACCTTC. The chain couples TRBV28 to TRBJ1-2; 12 bases fit TRBD1. Losses at the gene ends were 5 bases for V and 0 bases for J; bases not matched to a gene: 4. CDR3 length: 16 amino acids. The germline gives CDR1 MDHEN, CDR2 SYDVKM.

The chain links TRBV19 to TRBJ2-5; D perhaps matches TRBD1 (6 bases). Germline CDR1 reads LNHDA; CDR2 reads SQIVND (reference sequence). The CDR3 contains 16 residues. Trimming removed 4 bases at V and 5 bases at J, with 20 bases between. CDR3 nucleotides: TGTGCCAGTAGTAATCACGGGACAAACCTTCGGGAGACCCAGTACTTC. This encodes CASSNHGTNLRETQYF. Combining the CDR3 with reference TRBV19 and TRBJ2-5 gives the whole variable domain DGGITQSPKYLFRKEGQNVTLSCEQNLNHDAMYWYRQDPGQGLRLIYYSQIVNDFQKGDIAEGYSVSREKKESFPLTVTSAQKNPTAFYLCASSNHGTNLRETQYFGPGTRLLVL.

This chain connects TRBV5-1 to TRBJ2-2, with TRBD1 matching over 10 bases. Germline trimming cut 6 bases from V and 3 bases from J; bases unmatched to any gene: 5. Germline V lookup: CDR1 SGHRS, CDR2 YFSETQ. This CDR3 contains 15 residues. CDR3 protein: CASTRQGADTGELFF. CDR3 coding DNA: TGCGCCAGCACCCGACAGGGGGCGGACACCGGGGAGCTGTTTTTT.

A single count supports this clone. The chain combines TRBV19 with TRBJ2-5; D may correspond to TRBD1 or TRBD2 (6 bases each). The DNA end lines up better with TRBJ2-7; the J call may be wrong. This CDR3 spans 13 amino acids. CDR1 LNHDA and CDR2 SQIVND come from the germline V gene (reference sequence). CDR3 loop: CASSIPGGNEQYF. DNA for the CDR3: TGTGCCAGTAGTATTCCCGGGGGCAACGAGCAGTACTTC.

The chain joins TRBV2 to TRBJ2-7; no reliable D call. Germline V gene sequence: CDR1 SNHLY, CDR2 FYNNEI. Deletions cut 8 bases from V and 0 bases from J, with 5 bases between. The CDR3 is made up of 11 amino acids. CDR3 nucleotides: TGTGCCAGCGGCATCTCCTACGAGCAGTACTTC. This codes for CASGISYEQYF.

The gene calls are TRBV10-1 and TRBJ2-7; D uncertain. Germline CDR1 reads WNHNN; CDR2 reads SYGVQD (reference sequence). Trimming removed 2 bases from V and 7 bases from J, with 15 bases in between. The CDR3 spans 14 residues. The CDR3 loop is CASSERSPADEQYF. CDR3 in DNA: TGCGCCAGCAGTGAGAGGTCCCCGGCAGATGAGCAGTACTTC.

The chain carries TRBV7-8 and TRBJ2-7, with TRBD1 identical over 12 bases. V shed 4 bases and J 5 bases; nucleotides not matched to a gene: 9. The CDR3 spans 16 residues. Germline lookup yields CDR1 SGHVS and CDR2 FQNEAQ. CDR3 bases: TGTGCCAGCAGCTCTTTAGGGACAGGGGGCCAGAACGAGCAGTACTTC. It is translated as CASSSLGTGGQNEQYF.

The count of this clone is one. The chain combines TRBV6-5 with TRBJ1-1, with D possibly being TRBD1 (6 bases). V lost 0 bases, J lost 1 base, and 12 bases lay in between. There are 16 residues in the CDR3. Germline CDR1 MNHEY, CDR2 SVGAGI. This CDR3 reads CASSYSQGTRNTEAFF. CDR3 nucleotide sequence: TGTGCCAGCAGTTACTCGCAGGGGACCAGGAACACTGAAGCTTTCTTT.

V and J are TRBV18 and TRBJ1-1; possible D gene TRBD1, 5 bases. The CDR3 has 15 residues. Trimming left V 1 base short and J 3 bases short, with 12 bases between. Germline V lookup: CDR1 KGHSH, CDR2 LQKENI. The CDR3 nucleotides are TGTGCCAGCTCACCACGCAGGGAGGTAGACACTGAAGCTTTCTTT. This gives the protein CASSPRREVDTEAFF.

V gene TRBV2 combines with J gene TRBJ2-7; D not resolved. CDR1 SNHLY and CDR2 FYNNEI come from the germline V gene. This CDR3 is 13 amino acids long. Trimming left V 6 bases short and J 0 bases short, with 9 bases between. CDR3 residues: CASRVRNSYEQYF. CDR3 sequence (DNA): TGTGCCAGCAGGGTGCGGAACTCCTACGAGCAGTACTTC.

CDR3 residues: CASSEGLAGGDTQYF. The DNA for the CDR3 is TGTGCCAGCAGTGAGGGACTAGCGGGAGGAGATACGCAGTATTTT. The chain is built from TRBV6-4 and TRBJ2-3, with 15 nucleotides matching TRBD2. CDR1 and CDR2 from the germline V gene are MRHNA and SNTAGT. J was trimmed by 5 bases and V by 3 bases; bases with no gene match: 0. The CDR3 length is 15 residues.

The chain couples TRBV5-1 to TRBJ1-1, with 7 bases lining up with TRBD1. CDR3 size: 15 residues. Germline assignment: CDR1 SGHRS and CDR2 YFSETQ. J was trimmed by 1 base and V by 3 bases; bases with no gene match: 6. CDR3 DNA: TGCGCCAGCAGCTCAGGAGGGGGCGAGAACACTGAAGCTTTCTTT. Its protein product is CASSSGGGENTEAFF.

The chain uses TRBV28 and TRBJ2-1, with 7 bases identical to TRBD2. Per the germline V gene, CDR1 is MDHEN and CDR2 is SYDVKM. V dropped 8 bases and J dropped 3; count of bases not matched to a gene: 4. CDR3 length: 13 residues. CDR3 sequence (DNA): TGTGCCAGCGGGGAGCGGGACTACAATGAGCAGTTCTTC. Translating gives CASGERDYNEQFF.

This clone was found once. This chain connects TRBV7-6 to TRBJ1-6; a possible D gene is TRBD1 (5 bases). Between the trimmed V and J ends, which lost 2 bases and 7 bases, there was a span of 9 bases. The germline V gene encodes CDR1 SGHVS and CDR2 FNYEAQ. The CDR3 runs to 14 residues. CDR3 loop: CASSLIAGNSPLHF. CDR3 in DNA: TGTGCCAGCAGCTTAATTGCAGGGAATTCACCCCTCCACTTT.

Here the CDR3 DNA reads TGTGCCAGCAGCTGGTTGGGACAGAGCTACAATGAGCAGTTCTTC. It yields the protein CASSWLGQSYNEQFF. The rearrangement joins TRBV11-2 to TRBJ2-1; TRBD1 matches at 7 bases. V lost 4 bases to trimming and J lost 3 bases; unmatched junction nucleotides: 6. CDR1 and CDR2 from the germline V gene are SGHAT and FQNNGV. The CDR3 has 15 amino acids.

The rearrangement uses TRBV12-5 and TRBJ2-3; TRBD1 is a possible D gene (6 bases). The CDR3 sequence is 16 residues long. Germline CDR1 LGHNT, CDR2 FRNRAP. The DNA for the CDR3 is TGTGCGAGTACCCTTGTTGTGGACAGCTCCACAGATACGCAGTATTTT. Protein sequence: CASTLVVDSSTDTQYF.

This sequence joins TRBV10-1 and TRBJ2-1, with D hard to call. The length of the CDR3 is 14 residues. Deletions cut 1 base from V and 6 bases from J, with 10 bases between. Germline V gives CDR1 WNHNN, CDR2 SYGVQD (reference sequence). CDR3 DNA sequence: TGCGCCAGCAGTGAGTGGACCGGTGGCAATGAGCAGTTCTTC. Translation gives CASSEWTGGNEQFF.